This T cell receptor (beta chain) was identified during a study of blood T cell repertoires in COVID-19 (dated by TCRdb to about 2020). With respect to the entire study: Samples covering the acute and convalescent phases of COVID-19 were provided by collaborators in the United States, Italy and Spain. The prospective study material was composed of cDNA or gDNA derived from T cells, B-cell-depleted T cells, or PBMCs. Deeply sampled blood TCRbeta repertoires from subjects exposed to, actively infected with, or recovered from COVID-19 were included in the dataset. The repertoires were released in a freely available public database meant as a resource for research on the immune response to SARS-CoV-2. The samples were drawn from two sources: the first 160 participants of the ongoing ImmuneRACE study, and 1,254 subjects contributed by 6 global collaborators. Nearly every sample came with metadata listing a de-identified subject ID, COVID-19 status, age in years and sex. Where available, HLA class I and class II types were obtained from metadata supplied by the sample provider rather than from assay-based typing.

Collaborating institutions collected whole blood in K2EDTA tubes following their own protocols. Collaborator samples were shipped for TCRbeta analysis as frozen whole blood, isolated PBMCs, or DNA extracted from either sample type. TCRbeta CDR3 regions were amplified from genomic DNA by means of the immunoSEQ Assay, a bias-controlled multiplex PCR. Per the authors' processing: Within the assay, amplification of reference gene primers was used to estimate how many nucleated cells each sample contained. To quantify the absolute abundance of each unique TCRbeta CDR3 rearrangement, sequence reads were collapsed and filtered. Productive Simpson clonality was computed per sample as the square root of Simpson's diversity index over productive rearrangements. Imported from immuneACCESS, the table was reduced by TCRdb to in-frame sequences with V and J called. These copies leave out some clones; in studies compared against another copy, an unresolved V gene accounts for under half, and the cause of the remainder is not known. That table furnishes V, J and clone size, whereas the DNA furnished D and trimming. The sample table records 150,000 to 200,000 clones; 88% of these occur just once. Of the sample, 3.5% to 4.5% is held by the ten largest clones.

CDR1 and CDR2 are read off the germline V gene as MDHEN and SYDVKM. The CDR3 runs 15 amino acids, cysteine and phenylalanine included. This entry keeps only the CDR3 DNA: 45 bases, framed from base 1. The germline V and J ends show losses of 3 bases and 8 bases respectively, and no gene match explains 6 bases of the junction. About this clone itself: It has no known antigen specificity. Base qualities are not provided; no much larger clone lies one nucleotide away.

The investigation overall reported the following: How much clinical and demographic metadata was included differed by source and by participant, and the metadata was provided uncurated.

This chain is built from TRBV28 and TRBJ2-2; 10 bases in the junction line up with TRBD2. Specimen: peripheral blood. The sequence was collected from a woman younger than 45 with acute or convalescent COVID-19. Read as DNA, the sequence is TGTGCCAGCAGTTTCCCCCTAGCGGGAGATGGGGAGCTGTTTTTT. This translates into CASSFPLAGDGELFF.